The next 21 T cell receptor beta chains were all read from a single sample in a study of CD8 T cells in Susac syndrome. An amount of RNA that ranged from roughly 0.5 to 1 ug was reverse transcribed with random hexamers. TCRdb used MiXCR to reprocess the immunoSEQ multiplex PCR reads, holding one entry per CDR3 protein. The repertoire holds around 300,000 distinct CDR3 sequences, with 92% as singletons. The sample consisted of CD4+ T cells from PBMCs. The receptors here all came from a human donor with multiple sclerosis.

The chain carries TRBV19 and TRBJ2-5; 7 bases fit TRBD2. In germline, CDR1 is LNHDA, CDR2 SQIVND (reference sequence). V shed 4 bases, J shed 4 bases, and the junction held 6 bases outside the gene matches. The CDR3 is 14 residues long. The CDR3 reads CASSTAGVGETQYF. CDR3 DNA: TGTGCCAGTAGTACTGCGGGAGTGGGAGAGACCCAGTACTTC.

The CDR3, as DNA: TGTGCCAGCAGCGCTAGCGGGGCAAACAATGAGCAGTTCTTC. Protein: CASSASGANNEQFF. The chain is built from TRBV7-3 and TRBJ2-1, with 9 nucleotides matching TRBD2. This CDR3 contains 14 residues. The germline V gene has CDR1 SGHTA and CDR2 FQGTGA. V lost 5 bases to trimming and J lost 5 bases; unmatched junction nucleotides: 4.

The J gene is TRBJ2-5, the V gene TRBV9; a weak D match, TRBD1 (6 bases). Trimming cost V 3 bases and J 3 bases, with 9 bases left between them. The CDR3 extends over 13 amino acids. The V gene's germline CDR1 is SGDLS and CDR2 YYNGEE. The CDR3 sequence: CASSGTVKETQYF. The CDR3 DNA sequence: TGTGCCAGCAGCGGGACAGTAAAAGAGACCCAGTACTTC.

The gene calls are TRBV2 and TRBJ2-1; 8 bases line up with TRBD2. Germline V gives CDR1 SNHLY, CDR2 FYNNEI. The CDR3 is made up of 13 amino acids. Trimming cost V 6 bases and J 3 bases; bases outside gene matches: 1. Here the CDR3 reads CASRLADYNEQFF. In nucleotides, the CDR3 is TGTGCCAGCAGACTAGCGGACTACAATGAGCAGTTCTTC.

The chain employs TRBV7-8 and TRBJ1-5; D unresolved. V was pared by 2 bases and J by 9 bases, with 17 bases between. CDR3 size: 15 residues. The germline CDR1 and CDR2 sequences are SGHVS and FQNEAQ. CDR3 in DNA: TGTGCCAGCAGCTTATCTCGGTGGCAGGCGGGGCCCCAGCATTTT. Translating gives CASSLSRWQAGPQHF.

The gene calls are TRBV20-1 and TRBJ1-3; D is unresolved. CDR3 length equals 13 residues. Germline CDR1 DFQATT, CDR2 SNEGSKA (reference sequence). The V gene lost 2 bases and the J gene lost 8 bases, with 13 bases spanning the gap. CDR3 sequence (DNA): TGCAGTGCTAGATCAGGCGCGGGGTACACCATATATTTT. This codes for CSARSGAGYTIYF.

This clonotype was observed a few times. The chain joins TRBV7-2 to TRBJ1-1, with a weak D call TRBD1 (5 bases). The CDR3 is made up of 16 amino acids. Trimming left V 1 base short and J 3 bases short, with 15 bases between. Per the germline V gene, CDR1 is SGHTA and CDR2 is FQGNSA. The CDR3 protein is CASSLEAGRKDTEAFF. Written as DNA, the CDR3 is TGTGCCAGCAGCTTAGAGGCAGGGCGAAAGGACACTGAAGCTTTCTTT.

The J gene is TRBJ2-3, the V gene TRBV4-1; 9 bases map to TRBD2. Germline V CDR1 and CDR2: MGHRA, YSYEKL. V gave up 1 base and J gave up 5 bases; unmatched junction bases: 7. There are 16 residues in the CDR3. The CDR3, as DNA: TGCGCCAGCAGCCAAGTTACAGCGGGAGGAGGAGATACGCAGTATTTT. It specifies CASSQVTAGGGDTQYF.

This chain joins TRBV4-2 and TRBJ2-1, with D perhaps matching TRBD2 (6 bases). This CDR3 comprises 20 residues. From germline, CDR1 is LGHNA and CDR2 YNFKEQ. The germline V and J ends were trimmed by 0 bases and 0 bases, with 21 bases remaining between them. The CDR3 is CASSQDSWGVSTDSYNEQFF. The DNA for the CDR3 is TGTGCCAGCAGCCAAGACTCATGGGGGGTCAGTACAGACTCCTACAATGAGCAGTTCTTC.

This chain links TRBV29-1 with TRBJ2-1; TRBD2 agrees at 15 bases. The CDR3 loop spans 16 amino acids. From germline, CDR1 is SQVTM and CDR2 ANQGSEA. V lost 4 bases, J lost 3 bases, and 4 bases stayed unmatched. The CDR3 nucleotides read TGCAGCGTTGGGACTAGCGGGAGGGGGTTCTACAATGAGCAGTTCTTC. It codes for CSVGTSGRGFYNEQFF.

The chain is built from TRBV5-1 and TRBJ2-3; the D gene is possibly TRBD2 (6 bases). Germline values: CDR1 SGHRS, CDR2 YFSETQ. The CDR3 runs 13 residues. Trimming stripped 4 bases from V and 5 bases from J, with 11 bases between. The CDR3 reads CASSGPGGDTQYF. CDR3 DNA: TGCGCCAGCAGCGGGCCCGGGGGAGATACGCAGTATTTT.

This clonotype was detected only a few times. CDR3 coding DNA: TGCGCCAGCAGCTGGGGACTAGCGGGAGGTTCGTCCGAGCAGTACTTC. Translated, it gives CASSWGLAGGSSEQYF. The genes are TRBV5-1 and TRBJ2-7; 15 bases are shared with TRBD2. Germline CDR1 and CDR2: SGHRS and YFSETQ. The junction had 7 bases not matched to a gene; V was cut back by 3 bases and J by 6 bases. CDR3 length: 16 amino acids.

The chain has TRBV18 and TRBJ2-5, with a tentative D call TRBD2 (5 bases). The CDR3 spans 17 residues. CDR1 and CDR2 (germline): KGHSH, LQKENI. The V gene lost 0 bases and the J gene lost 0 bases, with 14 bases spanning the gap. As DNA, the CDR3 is TGTGCCAGCTCACCACCGTTTGAGGGCGTCTACCAAGAGACCCAGTACTTC. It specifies CASSPPFEGVYQETQYF.

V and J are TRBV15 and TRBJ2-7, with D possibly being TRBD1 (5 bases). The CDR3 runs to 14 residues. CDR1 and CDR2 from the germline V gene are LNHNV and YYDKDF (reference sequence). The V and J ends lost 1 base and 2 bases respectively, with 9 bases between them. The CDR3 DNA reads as TGTGCCACCAGCAGAGTCAAGGGGCCCTACGAGCAGTACTTC. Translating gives CATSRVKGPYEQYF. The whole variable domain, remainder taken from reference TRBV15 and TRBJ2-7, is DAMVIQNPRYQVTQFGKPVTLSCSQTLNHNVMYWYQQKSSQAPKLLFHYYDKDFNNEADTPDNFQSRRPNTSFCFLDIRSPGLGDTAMYLCATSRVKGPYEQYFGPGTRLTVT.

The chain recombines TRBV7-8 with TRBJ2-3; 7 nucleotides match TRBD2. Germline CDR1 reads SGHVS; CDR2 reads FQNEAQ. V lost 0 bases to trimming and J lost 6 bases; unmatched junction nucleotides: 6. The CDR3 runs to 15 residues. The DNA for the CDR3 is TGTGCCAGCAGCTTAGCGCCGGGAGGAGGGGATACGCAGTATTTT. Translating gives CASSLAPGGGDTQYF.

In DNA form, the CDR3 reads TGTGCCAGCAGTTTAGGCAGGGGCTACGATCAGCCCCAGCATTTT. This encodes CASSLGRGYDQPQHF. The chain has TRBV12-3 or TRBV12-4 and TRBJ1-5, with D possibly matching TRBD1 (6 bases). Trimming pared 1 base from V and 5 bases from J, leaving 12 bases between. This CDR3 has 15 amino acids.

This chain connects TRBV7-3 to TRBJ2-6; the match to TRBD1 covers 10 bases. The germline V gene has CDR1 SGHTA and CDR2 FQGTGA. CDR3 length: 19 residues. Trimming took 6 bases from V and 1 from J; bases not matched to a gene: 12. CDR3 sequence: CASSPHLDRGWSGANVLTF. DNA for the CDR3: TGTGCCAGCAGTCCCCACCTGGACAGGGGGTGGTCTGGGGCCAACGTCCTGACTTTC.

CDR3: CAWSRGTPDTQYF. The CDR3, as DNA: TGTGCCTGGAGCCGCGGGACTCCAGATACGCAGTATTTT. V is TRBV30 and J is TRBJ2-3, with D tentatively TRBD2 (6 bases). From germline, CDR1 is GTSNPN and CDR2 SVGIG (reference sequence). With 3 bases removed from V and 4 bases from J, the gap between germline ends came to 11 bases. CDR3 length: 13 residues.

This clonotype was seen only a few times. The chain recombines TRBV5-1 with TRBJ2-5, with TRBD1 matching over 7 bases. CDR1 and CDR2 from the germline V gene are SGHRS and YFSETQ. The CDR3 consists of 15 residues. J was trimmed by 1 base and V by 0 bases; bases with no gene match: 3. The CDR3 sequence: CASSLGQGSQETQYF. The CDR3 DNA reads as TGCGCCAGCAGCTTGGGACAGGGTTCCCAAGAGACCCAGTACTTC.

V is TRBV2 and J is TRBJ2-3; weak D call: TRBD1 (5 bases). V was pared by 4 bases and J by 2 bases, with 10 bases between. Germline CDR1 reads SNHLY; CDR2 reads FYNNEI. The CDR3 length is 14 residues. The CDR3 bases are TGTGCCAGCAGTGCGGACAAGACCACAGATACGCAGTATTTT. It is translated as CASSADKTTDTQYF.

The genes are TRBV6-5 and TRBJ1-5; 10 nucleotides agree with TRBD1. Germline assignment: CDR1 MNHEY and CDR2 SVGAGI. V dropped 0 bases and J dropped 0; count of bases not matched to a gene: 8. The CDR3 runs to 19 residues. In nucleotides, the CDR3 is TGTGCCAGCAGTTACTCGAGAGGGACAGGGGCCTATAGCAATCAGCCCCAGCATTTT. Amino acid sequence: CASSYSRGTGAYSNQPQHF.